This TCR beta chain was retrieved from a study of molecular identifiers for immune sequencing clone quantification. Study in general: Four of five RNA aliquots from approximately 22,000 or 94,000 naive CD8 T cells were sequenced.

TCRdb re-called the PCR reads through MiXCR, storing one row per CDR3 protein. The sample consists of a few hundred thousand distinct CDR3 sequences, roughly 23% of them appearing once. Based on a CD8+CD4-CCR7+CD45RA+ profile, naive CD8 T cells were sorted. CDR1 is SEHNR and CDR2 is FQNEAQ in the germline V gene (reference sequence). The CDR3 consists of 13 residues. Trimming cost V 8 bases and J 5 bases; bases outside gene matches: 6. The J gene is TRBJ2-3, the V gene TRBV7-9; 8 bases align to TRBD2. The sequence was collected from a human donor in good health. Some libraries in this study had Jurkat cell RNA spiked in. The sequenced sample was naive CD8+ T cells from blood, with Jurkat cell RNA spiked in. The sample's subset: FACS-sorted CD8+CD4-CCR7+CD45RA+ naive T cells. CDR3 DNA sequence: TGTGCCAGCGGAGCGGGAGTCAGAGATACGCAGTATTTT. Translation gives CASGAGVRDTQYF.